This entry lists 20 T cell receptor beta chains sequenced from one sample in a study of blood T cell repertoires in COVID-19 (TCRdb year 2020). Library creation used the immunoSEQ multiplex PCR assay. Held by TCRdb, this immuneACCESS table contains in-frame sequences only and omits some clones. Under half of the omission traces to an unresolved V gene where checked; the cause of the rest is unknown. The sample table contains 160,000 or so clones; only one count was recorded for roughly 82% of them. The ten largest clonotypes hold more than 7.5% of the sample. Sequencing input: peripheral blood. All receptors come from a woman aged 70-85 years with acute or convalescent COVID-19.

V usage is TRBV5-1 and J usage is TRBJ1-1; the match to TRBD1 covers 7 bases. The CDR3 length is 15 residues. V lost 0 bases and J lost 3; bases outside the gene matches: 5. Germline CDR1 and CDR2: SGHRS and YFSETQ. CDR3 DNA sequence: TGCGCCAGCAGCTTGGGACAGGGAATGGACACTGAAGCTTTCTTT. Translating gives CASSLGQGMDTEAFF.

The chain's CDR3 is CASNPGQGVTPLHF. CDR3 in DNA: TGTGCCAGCAACCCGGGACAGGGTGTTACCCCCCTCCACTTT. The rearrangement links TRBV2 to TRBJ1-6, with 9 bases lining up with TRBD1. The CDR3 contains 14 residues. Germline CDR1 reads SNHLY; CDR2 reads FYNNEI. V shed 7 bases and J 13 bases; nucleotides not matched to a gene: 11. Based on the CDR3 plus reference TRBV2 and TRBJ1-6, the full variable domain is EPEVTQTPSHQVTQMGQEVILRCVPISNHLYFYWYRQILGQKVEFLVSFYNNEISEKSEIFDDQFSVERPDGSNFTLKIRSTKLEDSAMYFCASNPGQGVTPLHFGNGTRLTVT.

The chain employs TRBV6-5 and TRBJ2-2; perhaps TRBD2 as D (6 bases). Germline V CDR1 and CDR2: MNHEY, SVGAGI. This CDR3 region has 14 residues. V was shortened by 9 bases and J by 1 base, with 12 bases between the two germline ends. DNA for the CDR3: TGTGCCAGTGCGGGACTGCGGAACACCGGGGAGCTGTTTTTT. Translating it yields CASAGLRNTGELFF.

The chain is built from TRBV2 and TRBJ1-6; 9 bases align to TRBD1. Germline V gene lookup returns CDR1 SNHLY and CDR2 FYNNEI. The CDR3 sequence is 16 residues long. V was pared by 5 bases and J by 7 bases, with 9 bases of the junction left unmatched. Written as DNA, the CDR3 is TGTGCCAGCAGTCCTACTACAGGGGGCAGGAATTCACCCCTCCACTTT. It specifies CASSPTTGGRNSPLHF.

The chain is built from TRBV29-1 and TRBJ2-1; the D gene is possibly TRBD2 (7 bases). Germline CDR1 is SQVTM and CDR2 is ANQGSEA. The V and J ends lost 6 bases and 16 bases respectively, with 25 bases between them. This CDR3 has 13 amino acids. The CDR3 bases are TGCAGCGTCGAGGGGGGGACGCCATTTGGGTCTTTCTTC. Its protein is CSVEGGTPFGSFF.

This clone was seen only once. The V and J genes are TRBV27 and TRBJ2-7; 7 bases agree with TRBD1. The CDR3 length is 12 residues. The germline CDR1 and CDR2 sequences are MNHEY and SMNVEV (reference sequence). J gave up 2 bases and V 8 bases, and 3 bases lay outside the gene matches. DNA of the CDR3: TGTGCCAGCCGACAGGGCACCTACGAGCAGTACTTC. It translates to CASRQGTYEQYF.

This chain joins TRBV6-2 or TRBV6-3 and TRBJ1-5, with 7 bases that match TRBD1. Losses at the gene ends were 2 bases for V and 7 bases for J; bases not matched to a gene: 11. CDR1 MNHEY and CDR2 SVGEGT come from the germline V gene. The CDR3 has 16 residues. CDR3 bases: TGTGCCAGCAGTTACCGAAACCGGGACAGAGGACAGCCCCAGCATTTT. This codes for CASSYRNRDRGQPQHF.

This clone appeared once. The chain employs TRBV5-1 and TRBJ2-3; a weak D match, TRBD1 (6 bases). Germline loops: CDR1 SGHRS, CDR2 YFSETQ. V was pared by 5 bases and J by 4 bases, with 14 bases between. The CDR3 has 14 amino acids. CDR3 in DNA: TGCGCCAGCAGGTTCGGACAGACGGCAGATACGCAGTATTTT. Amino acids: CASRFGQTADTQYF.

The gene calls are TRBV19 and TRBJ2-1; D possibly corresponds to TRBD1 (6 bases). Germline V gene sequence: CDR1 LNHDA, CDR2 SQIVND (reference sequence). V was trimmed by 3 bases and J by 8 bases, leaving 14 bases between them. CDR3 length: 14 amino acids. The CDR3 DNA reads TGTGCCAGTAGTATCCAGGGGATTGGAGATGAGCAGTTCTTC. This codes for CASSIQGIGDEQFF.

This clone was seen more than once but under ten times. The rearrangement links TRBV5-1 to TRBJ1-2; 11 nucleotides line up with TRBD1. Germline CDR1 and CDR2: SGHRS and YFSETQ. With 4 bases clipped from V and 4 bases from J, the junction kept 6 bases outside the gene matches. CDR3 length: 15 residues. Here the CDR3 reads CASSLGQGDLYGYTF. CDR3 in DNA: TGCGCCAGCAGCCTGGGACAGGGGGATCTCTATGGCTACACCTTC.

V gene TRBV3-1 (or the pseudogene TRBV3-2) combines with J gene TRBJ1-1; TRBD1 matches 8 bases. The ends lost 1 base at V and 4 bases at J; junction bases unmatched: 2. Per germline, CDR1 LGHDT and CDR2 YNNKEL (reference sequence). The CDR3 has 14 residues. CDR3 DNA sequence: TGTGCCAGCAGCCAAGGGACAGGGATCACTGAAGCTTTCTTT. Its translation: CASSQGTGITEAFF.

The V gene is TRBV10-1, the J gene TRBJ2-3, with D possibly TRBD2 on 5 matching bases. The germline gives CDR1 WNHNN, CDR2 SYGVQD (reference sequence). The CDR3 spans 15 residues. V was cut by 0 bases and J by 3 bases, with 10 bases left in between. CDR3 bases: TGCGCCAGCAGTGAGTCTGTGGTAGCGACAGATACGCAGTATTTT. Its protein is CASSESVVATDTQYF.

The gene calls are TRBV28 and TRBJ2-7; 9 bases are shared with TRBD1. The CDR3 consists of 16 residues. CDR1 is MDHEN, CDR2 SYDVKM, per germline. The ends lost 5 bases at V and 3 bases at J; junction bases unmatched: 11. CDR3 nucleotide sequence: TGTGCCAGCAGTGACATAGGGACAGGGAAGGACTACGAGCAGTACTTC. Translated: CASSDIGTGKDYEQYF. Full variable domain (outside the CDR3, taken from reference TRBV28 and TRBJ2-7): DVKVTQSSRYLVKRTGEKVFLECVQDMDHENMFWYRQDPGLGLRLIYFSYDVKMKEKGDIPEGYSVSREKKERFSLILESASTNQTSMYLCASSDIGTGKDYEQYFGPGTRLTVT.

The CDR3 here is CASSQSQKSTEAFF. CDR3 in DNA: TGTGCCAGCAGCCAATCTCAAAAGAGCACTGAAGCTTTCTTT. The chain carries TRBV3-1 (or the pseudogene TRBV3-2) and TRBJ1-1, with unresolved D. The CDR3 loop spans 14 amino acids. Germline loops: CDR1 LGHDT, CDR2 YNNKEL (reference sequence). Trimming shortened V by 2 bases and J by 4 bases, and 11 bases separated the two germline ends.

Note on this clone: Distinct nucleotide sequences in the sample also encode this CDR3. The rearrangement links TRBV4-3 to TRBJ1-1; tentative D call: TRBD1 (5 bases). The V gene lost 2 bases and the J gene lost 1 base, with 5 bases spanning the gap. Germline V gene sequence: CDR1 LGHNA, CDR2 YSLEER. The CDR3 consists of 13 residues. As DNA, the CDR3 is TGCGCCAGCAGCCAAACAGGGAACACTGAAGCTTTCTTT. Protein: CASSQTGNTEAFF.

The V call is TRBV6-2 or TRBV6-3, the J call TRBJ1-2; 7 nucleotides agree with TRBD1. V dropped 0 bases and J dropped 5; count of bases not matched to a gene: 3. This CDR3 has 14 residues. Germline lookup yields CDR1 MNHEY and CDR2 SVGEGT. The CDR3 is CASSYSTGLYGYTF. Written as DNA, the CDR3 is TGTGCCAGCAGTTACTCGACAGGGTTATATGGCTACACCTTC.

The chain carries TRBV7-9 and TRBJ1-1; D possibly corresponds to TRBD1 (5 bases). Trimming removed 2 bases from V and 3 bases from J, with 13 bases in between. Per germline, CDR1 SEHNR and CDR2 FQNEAQ (reference sequence). The CDR3 contains 15 residues. CDR3 coding DNA: TGTGCCAGCAGCTTACAGGGTTCCAGGGACACTGAAGCTTTCTTT. Its translation: CASSLQGSRDTEAFF.

The V gene is TRBV7-2, the J gene TRBJ2-5; D remains unclear. CDR1 is SGHTA and CDR2 is FQGNSA in the germline V gene. This CDR3 region has 12 residues. Between the trimmed V and J ends, which lost 1 base and 4 bases, there was a span of 4 bases. The CDR3 here is CASSLGIETQYF. The CDR3 DNA follows: TGTGCCAGCAGCTTAGGTATAGAGACCCAGTACTTC.

This clone was recorded a few times. J is TRBJ1-5 and V is TRBV28; 10 bases are shared with TRBD1. This CDR3 is 15 amino acids long. Germline V CDR1 and CDR2: MDHEN, SYDVKM. Unmatched junction bases numbered 7, after V lost 5 bases and J lost 6 bases. CDR3 sequence: CASSSPGQGVQPQHF. CDR3 in DNA: TGTGCCAGCAGTAGCCCTGGACAGGGGGTTCAGCCCCAGCATTTT. Filled out from reference TRBV28 and TRBJ1-5, the complete variable domain reads DVKVTQSSRYLVKRTGEKVFLECVQDMDHENMFWYRQDPGLGLRLIYFSYDVKMKEKGDIPEGYSVSREKKERFSLILESASTNQTSMYLCASSSPGQGVQPQHFGDGTRLSIL.

The chain recombines TRBV5-1 with TRBJ1-4; D possibly corresponds to TRBD1 (6 bases). The CDR3 runs to 14 residues. V was shortened by 4 bases and J by 5 bases, with 12 bases between the two germline ends. Germline CDR1 is SGHRS and CDR2 is YFSETQ. The chain's CDR3 is CASSPDSRNEKLFF. DNA for the CDR3: TGCGCCAGCAGCCCGGACAGCCGAAATGAAAAACTGTTTTTT.